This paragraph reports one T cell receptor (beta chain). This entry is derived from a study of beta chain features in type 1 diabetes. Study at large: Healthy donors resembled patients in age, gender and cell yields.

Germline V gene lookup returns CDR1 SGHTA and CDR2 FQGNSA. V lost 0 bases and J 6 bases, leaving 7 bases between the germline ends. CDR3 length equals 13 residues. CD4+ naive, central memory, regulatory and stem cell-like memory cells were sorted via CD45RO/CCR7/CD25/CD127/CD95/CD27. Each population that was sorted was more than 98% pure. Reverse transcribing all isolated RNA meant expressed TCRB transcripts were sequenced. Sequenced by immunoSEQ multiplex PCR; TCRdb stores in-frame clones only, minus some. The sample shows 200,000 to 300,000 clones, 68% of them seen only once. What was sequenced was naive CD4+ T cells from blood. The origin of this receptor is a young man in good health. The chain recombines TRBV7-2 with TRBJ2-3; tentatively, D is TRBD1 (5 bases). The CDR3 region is CASSLATADTQYF. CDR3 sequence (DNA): TGTGCCAGCAGCTTAGCGACAGCGGATACGCAGTATTTT.